The T cell receptor (beta chain) described here comes from a study of T cell repertoires in cytomegalovirus infection. General study findings and limits: Within the response measured ex vivo, HLA-C-restricted CMV-specific TCR beta clonotypes were dominant.

This clonotype has at least ten counts. The antigen is not known. From the reads, TCRdb called clonotypes with MiXCR, one entry per CDR3 protein. The sample consists of under 250,000 distinct CDR3 sequences, 5% to 8.5% of them appearing once. The V gene end was trimmed by 5 bases and the J gene end by 4 bases; junction bases not matched to a gene: 5. CDR3 length: 14 residues. The sequence derives from a human donor in good health (CMV status not recorded). Some clones in this sample may be carry-over from other donors' samples. The specimen sequenced was PBMCs. This rearrangement joins TRBV12-3 or TRBV12-4 to TRBJ1-2; 9 nucleotides line up with TRBD1. CDR3 sequence: CASSNSDRGYGYTF. CDR3 nucleotide sequence: TGTGCCAGCAGTAACTCGGACAGGGGCTATGGCTACACCTTC.